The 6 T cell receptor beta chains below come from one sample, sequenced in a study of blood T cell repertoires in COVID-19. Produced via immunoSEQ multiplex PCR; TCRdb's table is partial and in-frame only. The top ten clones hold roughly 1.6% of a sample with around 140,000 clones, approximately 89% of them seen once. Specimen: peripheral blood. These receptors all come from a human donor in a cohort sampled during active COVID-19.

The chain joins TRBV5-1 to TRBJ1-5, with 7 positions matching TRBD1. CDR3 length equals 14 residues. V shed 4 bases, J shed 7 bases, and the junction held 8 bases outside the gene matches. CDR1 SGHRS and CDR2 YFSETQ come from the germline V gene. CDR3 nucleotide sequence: TGCGCCAGCAGCCTCGGACAGGATGGACAGCCCCAGCATTTT. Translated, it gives CASSLGQDGQPQHF.

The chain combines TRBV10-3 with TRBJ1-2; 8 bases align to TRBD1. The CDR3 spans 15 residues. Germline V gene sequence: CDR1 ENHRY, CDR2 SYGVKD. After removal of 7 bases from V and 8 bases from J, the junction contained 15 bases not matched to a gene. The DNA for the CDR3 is TGTGCCATCACCCGGGACAGGCTGACCTATGCGGGCTACACCTTC. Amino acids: CAITRDRLTYAGYTF.

In nucleotides, the CDR3 is TGTGCCAGCTCGCCGTCCCAATCCTGGGAGGGAAACACCATATATTTT. Residues: CASSPSQSWEGNTIYF. The chain recombines TRBV18 with TRBJ1-3; D gene unclear. Germline V CDR1 and CDR2: KGHSH, LQKENI. The germline V and J ends were trimmed by 6 bases and 4 bases, with 19 bases remaining between them. The CDR3 is made up of 16 amino acids.

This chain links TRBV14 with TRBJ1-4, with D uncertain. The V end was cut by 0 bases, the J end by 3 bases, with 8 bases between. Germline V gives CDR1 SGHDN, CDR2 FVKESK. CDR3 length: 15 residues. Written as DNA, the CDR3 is TGTGCCAGCAGCCAAGATCAACAGCCTAATGAAAAACTGTTTTTT. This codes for CASSQDQQPNEKLFF.

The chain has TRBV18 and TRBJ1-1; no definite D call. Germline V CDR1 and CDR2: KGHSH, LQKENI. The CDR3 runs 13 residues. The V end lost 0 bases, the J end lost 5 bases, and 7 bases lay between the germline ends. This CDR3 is CASSPPSRTEAFF. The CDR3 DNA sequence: TGTGCCAGCTCACCACCCTCGAGGACTGAAGCTTTCTTT.

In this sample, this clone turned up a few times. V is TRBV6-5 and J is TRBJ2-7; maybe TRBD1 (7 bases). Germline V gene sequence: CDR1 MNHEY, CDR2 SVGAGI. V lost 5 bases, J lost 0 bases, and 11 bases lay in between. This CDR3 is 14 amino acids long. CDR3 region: CASSPGDSSYEQYF. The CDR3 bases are TGTGCCAGCAGTCCGGGGGACAGCTCCTACGAGCAGTACTTC.